This T cell receptor beta chain was found in a study of OX40 agonist ivuxolimab in advanced cancers. Study-level points and caveats: Antigen specificity remained undetermined for the expanded peripheral T cells.

Remarks on this clone: The antigen remains unidentified.

From germline, CDR1 is MNHEY and CDR2 SMNVEV (reference sequence). V lost 7 bases to trimming and J lost 1 base, with 13 bases between them. The CDR3 covers 14 residues. The method was immunoSEQ multiplex PCR; TCRdb's version includes in-frame clones alone and lacks a portion of them. This table holds roughly 64,000 clones, roughly 84% found once. Baseline was the first blood sampling point, followed by cycle 4 day 1 and cycle 7 day 1. Sequencing used CD4+ or CD8+ T cells sorted from blood, obtained in a trial of the OX40 agonist ivuxolimab. This chain joins TRBV27 and TRBJ1-1, with D perhaps matching TRBD1 (5 bases). The receptor was derived from an adult with an advanced solid tumor such as melanoma, head and neck, liver or kidney cancer. The CDR3 loop reads CASNPGGTNTEAFF. The CDR3, as DNA: TGTGCCAGCAACCCCGGGGGTACGAACACTGAAGCTTTCTTT.